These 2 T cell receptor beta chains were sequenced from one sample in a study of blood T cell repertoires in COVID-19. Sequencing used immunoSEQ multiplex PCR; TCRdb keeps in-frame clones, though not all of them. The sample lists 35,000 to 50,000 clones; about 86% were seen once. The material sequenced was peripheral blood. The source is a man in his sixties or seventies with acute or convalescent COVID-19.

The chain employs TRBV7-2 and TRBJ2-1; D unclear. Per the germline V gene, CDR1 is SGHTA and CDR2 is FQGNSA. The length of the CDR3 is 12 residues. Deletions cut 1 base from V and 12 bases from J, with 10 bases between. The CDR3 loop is CASSLVHSGQFF. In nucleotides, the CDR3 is TGTGCCAGCAGCTTAGTACATTCGGGGCAGTTCTTC.

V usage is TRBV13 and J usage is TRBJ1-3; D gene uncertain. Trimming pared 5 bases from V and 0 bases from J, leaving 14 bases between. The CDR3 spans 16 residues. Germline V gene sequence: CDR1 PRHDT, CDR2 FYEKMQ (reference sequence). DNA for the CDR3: TGTGCCAGCAGCGCGCGTATCAGGCTCTCTGGAAACACCATATATTTT. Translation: CASSARIRLSGNTIYF.